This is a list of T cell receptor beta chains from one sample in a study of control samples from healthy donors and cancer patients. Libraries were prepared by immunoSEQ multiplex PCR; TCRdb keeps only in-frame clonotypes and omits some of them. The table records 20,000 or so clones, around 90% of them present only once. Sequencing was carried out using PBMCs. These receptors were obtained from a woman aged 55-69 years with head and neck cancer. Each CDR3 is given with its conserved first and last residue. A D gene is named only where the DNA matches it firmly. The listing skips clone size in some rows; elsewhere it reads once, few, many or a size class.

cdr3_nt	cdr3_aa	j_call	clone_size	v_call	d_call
TGTGCCAGCAGCCCCAGGGAGAACTATGGCTACACCTTC	CASSPRENYGYTF	TRBJ1-2	.	TRBV3-1/TRBV3-2	.
TGTGCCAGCGGTAGCACAGATACGCAGTATTTT	CASGSTDTQYF	TRBJ2-3	.	TRBV11-1	.
TGTGCCAGCAGTTTATATGCGGGGGGGACTGAAGCTTTCTTT	CASSLYAGGTEAFF	TRBJ1-1	.	TRBV27	.
TGTGCCAGCATGCCCGCGGGACCCACCTTCGGCGAGCAGTACTTC	CASMPAGPTFGEQYF	TRBJ2-7	.	TRBV2	.
TGCGCCAGCAGCTTGGGAGACCGGGTCTACGAGCAGTACTTC	CASSLGDRVYEQYF	TRBJ2-7	.	TRBV5-1	.
TGTGCCAGCAGGACCGGGGACAGGCCGAACTATGGCTACACCTTC	CASRTGDRPNYGYTF	TRBJ1-2	.	TRBV6-6	TRBD1
TGTGCCAGCAGCTATAGCGGGAACCCCTACGAGCAGTACTTC	CASSYSGNPYEQYF	TRBJ2-7	.	TRBV7-9	TRBD2
TGCGCCAGCAGCGGGGACAGGGGTTACGAGCAGTACTTC	CASSGDRGYEQYF	TRBJ2-7	.	TRBV5-1	TRBD1
TGTGCCAGCAGTTTAGCCCTGGCAGTTCAAATGAACACTGAAGCTTTCTTT	CASSLALAVQMNTEAFF	TRBJ1-1	.	TRBV28	.
TGTGCCAGCAGCGTAGCTACCACCCCAGGAAACACCATATATTTT	CASSVATTPGNTIYF	TRBJ1-3	.	TRBV9	.
TGTGCCAGCAGTGGCCCGGGACAGAACAAGTCCTACGAGCAGTACTTC	CASSGPGQNKSYEQYF	TRBJ2-7	.	TRBV27	TRBD1
TGCGCCAGCAGCAGCGACACTGGGGCCAACGTCCTGACTTTC	CASSSDTGANVLTF	TRBJ2-6	.	TRBV5-1	.
TGCGCCAGCAGTGCGTCGGGGAGTACCTATGGCTACACCTTC	CASSASGSTYGYTF	TRBJ1-2	.	TRBV10-2	.
TGTGCCACCAGTGATTTGCAACCGGGGACCTACAATGAGCAGTTCTTC	CATSDLQPGTYNEQFF	TRBJ2-1	.	TRBV24-1	.
TGTGCCAGTATCCCGAGACAGGGGGGCACTGAAGCTTTCTTT	CASIPRQGGTEAFF	TRBJ1-1	.	TRBV19	TRBD1
TGCGCCAGCAAGGGGTGGGCAAACCAAGAGACCCAGTACTTC	CASKGWANQETQYF	TRBJ2-5	.	TRBV5-1	.
TGCGCCAGCAGCCAAGGGATGAAGAGATCTGGAAACACCATATATTTT	CASSQGMKRSGNTIYF	TRBJ1-3	.	TRBV4-1	.
TGTGCCAGCAGTTACTCGCGGCCTTCCTACGAGCAGTACTTC	CASSYSRPSYEQYF	TRBJ2-7	.	TRBV6-6	.
TGTGCCAGCAGCCCCCCGGGACTAGCGGTTAACACCGGGGAGCTGTTTTTT	CASSPPGLAVNTGELFF	TRBJ2-2	.	TRBV2	TRBD2
TGTGCCAGCAGAACGGTGAACACTGAAGCTTTCTTT	CASRTVNTEAFF	TRBJ1-1	.	TRBV27	.
TGTGCCAGCAGTCCAGGGACAGTACGTGAACCCCAGCATTTT	CASSPGTVREPQHF	TRBJ1-5	.	TRBV28	TRBD1
TGTGCCAGTAGTATAGTGGCTCAGCCCCAGCATTTT	CASSIVAQPQHF	TRBJ1-5	.	TRBV19	.
TGTGCCAGCAGCGTAGCAGGGGGTGGAGGCTACACCTTC	CASSVAGGGGYTF	TRBJ1-2	.	TRBV9	TRBD1
TGTGCCAGCAAAGGGCCCAGGGGTCGCGAGCAGTACTTC	CASKGPRGREQYF	TRBJ2-7	.	TRBV6-5	.
TGCGCCAGCAGCTTGGGGCAGGGACTACTCAATGAGCAGTTCTTC	CASSLGQGLLNEQFF	TRBJ2-1	.	TRBV5-1	TRBD2
TGTGCCAGCAGCCCTCTATGGAGTACGCAGTATTTT	CASSPLWSTQYF	TRBJ2-3	.	TRBV12-3/TRBV12-4	.
TGCGCCAGCAGCTTGACGGGGTATATTAACTATGGCTACACCTTC	CASSLTGYINYGYTF	TRBJ1-2	.	TRBV5-1	.
TGTGCCAGCAGTTTCGGGGTAAGAGTCCTGAGTGAGCAGTTCTTC	CASSFGVRVLSEQFF	TRBJ2-1	.	TRBV27	.
TGTGCCAGCAAGGTCGGGCGGGGTAATCAGCCCCAGCATTTT	CASKVGRGNQPQHF	TRBJ1-5	.	TRBV6-5	.
TGTGCCAGCAGCCCCTGGCACACCGGAGACACTGAAGCTTTCTTT	CASSPWHTGDTEAFF	TRBJ1-1	once	TRBV3-1/TRBV3-2	.
TGTGCCTGGAGTCTGGGGTACGAGCAGTACTTC	CAWSLGYEQYF	TRBJ2-7	.	TRBV30	.
TGTGCCAGTACTGGGCCCGAATGGCGGGAAGGTGAGCAGTTCTTC	CASTGPEWREGEQFF	TRBJ2-1	once	TRBV19	.
TGCGCCAGCAGCCCACAGGGTCCATATGGCTACACCTTC	CASSPQGPYGYTF	TRBJ1-2	.	TRBV5-1	.
TGTGCCAGCAGCCGTCGACGAGACAATGAGCAGTTCTTC	CASSRRRDNEQFF	TRBJ2-1	.	TRBV7-3	.
TGCGCCAGCAGCTCAATTCGTAGCGGGAAAGCTAGCACAGATACGCAGTATTTT	CASSSIRSGKASTDTQYF	TRBJ2-3	.	TRBV5-1	TRBD2
TGTGCCATCAGTAGGACTCCAACGGAGACCCAGTACTTC	CAISRTPTETQYF	TRBJ2-5	.	TRBV10-3	.
TGTGCCAGCTCACCCGGGACAGGGAGGTACGAGCAGTACTTC	CASSPGTGRYEQYF	TRBJ2-7	.	TRBV18	TRBD1
TGTGCCATCAGTGAGGAGTACTACAGGGGGCTTGGCAATGAGCAGTTCTTC	CAISEEYYRGLGNEQFF	TRBJ2-1	.	TRBV10-3	TRBD1
TGCGCCAGCAGTGAGTTAGTAACTGGTGAGCAGTTCTTC	CASSELVTGEQFF	TRBJ2-1	.	TRBV10-1	.
TGTGCCAGCAGCTTGAAGGCAGATCGCTACAATGAGCAGTTCTTC	CASSLKADRYNEQFF	TRBJ2-1	.	TRBV5-4	.
TGTGCCAGCAGTTGGTACGGGACAGTCACTGAAGCTTTCTTT	CASSWYGTVTEAFF	TRBJ1-1	.	TRBV6-5	TRBD1
TGCGCCAGCAGCTTCGGACTAGCACTGAATGAGCAGTTCTTC	CASSFGLALNEQFF	TRBJ2-1	.	TRBV5-1	TRBD2
TGTGCCAGCAGTGGAATCGAGGGTAACTATGGCTACACCTTC	CASSGIEGNYGYTF	TRBJ1-2	.	TRBV25-1	.
TGTGCCAGTACAATAGGGACAGGGTCGCATGGCTACACCTTC	CASTIGTGSHGYTF	TRBJ1-2	.	TRBV19	TRBD1